A single sample gave rise to the 25 T cell receptor beta chains below, sequenced in a study of PD-1 blockade in classical Hodgkin lymphoma. Time point reported: cycle 4 day 1 (C4D1), after five to seven weeks of nivolumab. With no exception, relapse followed autologous stem cell transplantation in all patients, and brentuximab vedotin exposure varied. TCRdb keeps only in-frame clones here, not all; method: immunoSEQ multiplex PCR. The profile covers 34,000 or so clones, with about four fifths appearing a single time and about a sixth taken by the ten largest. The material was peripheral blood mononuclear cells (PBMCs), obtained before the fourth cycle of nivolumab. The receptor set was obtained from a human donor with classical Hodgkin lymphoma.

This chain connects TRBV12-5 to TRBJ1-2, with D tentatively TRBD1 (6 bases). The V end was cut by 4 bases, the J end by 4 bases, with 10 bases between. The CDR3 consists of 13 residues. In germline, CDR1 is LGHNT, CDR2 FRNRAP. The CDR3 sequence is CASGSGQIYGYTF. CDR3 nucleotides: TGTGCTAGTGGTTCCGGACAGATCTATGGCTACACCTTC.

This clone appeared a few times. CDR3 sequence (DNA): TGCGCCAGCAGCTCGGAAGGGACAGAGGGCGAAAAACTGTTTTTT. This translates into CASSSEGTEGEKLFF. J is TRBJ1-4 and V is TRBV5-1; 7 nucleotides agree with TRBD1. CDR3 size: 15 residues. V lost 3 bases to trimming and J lost 8 bases; unmatched junction nucleotides: 10. Germline assignment: CDR1 SGHRS and CDR2 YFSETQ.

The chain links TRBV28 to TRBJ2-7; D not certain. CDR3 size: 15 residues. Germline V CDR1 and CDR2: MDHEN, SYDVKM. Trimming left V 6 bases short and J 6 bases short, with 21 bases between. The chain's CDR3 is CASSHPLSETAEQYF. Here the CDR3 DNA reads TGTGCCAGCAGCCATCCGCTGTCTGAAACGGCCGAGCAGTACTTC.

This clone appeared a few times. This same CDR3 is encoded by further DNA sequences in the sample. Here the CDR3 DNA reads TGTGCCAGCAGTTACTCCGGGAGCATGAACACTGAAGCTTTCTTT. It encodes CASSYSGSMNTEAFF. The V call is TRBV6-5, the J call TRBJ1-1; D is uncertain. The CDR3 loop spans 15 amino acids. V dropped 0 bases and J dropped 0 bases, with 8 bases sitting between them. In germline, CDR1 is MNHEY, CDR2 SVGAGI.

In its sample, this clone was seen once. This rearrangement joins TRBV6-6 to TRBJ2-7, with D possibly matching TRBD1 (6 bases). With 2 bases removed from V and 5 bases from J, the gap between germline ends came to 13 bases. Germline assignment: CDR1 MNHNY and CDR2 SVGAGI (reference sequence). The length of the CDR3 is 14 residues. This CDR3 reads CASSYGQGNDEQYV. CDR3 DNA sequence: TGTGCCAGCAGTTACGGGCAGGGGAACGACGAGCAGTACGTC.

The chain couples TRBV7-9 to TRBJ2-7; D not certain. This CDR3 region has 12 residues. Germline V CDR1 and CDR2: SEHNR, FQNEAQ (reference sequence). V gave up 3 bases and J gave up 4 bases, with 7 bases separating them. The CDR3 DNA reads as TGTGCCAGCAGCTTGGGCGTTTACGAGCAGTACTTC. It is translated as CASSLGVYEQYF. The whole variable domain, remainder taken from reference TRBV7-9 and TRBJ2-7, is DTGVSQNPRHKITKRGQNVTFRCDPISEHNRLYWYRQTLGQGPEFLTYFQNEAQLEKSRLLSDRFSAERPKGSFSTLEIQRTEQGDSAMYLCASSLGVYEQYFGPGTRLTVT.

The chain combines TRBV5-6 with TRBJ1-2, with a possible D match to TRBD1 (6 bases). The CDR3 runs to 15 residues. Trimming shortened V by 4 bases and J by 3 bases, and 16 bases separated the two germline ends. CDR1 is SGHDT, CDR2 YYEEEE, per germline. In nucleotides, the CDR3 is TGTGCCAGCAGCAAGGGGACAATCCCTGACTATGGCTACACCTTC. This encodes CASSKGTIPDYGYTF.

The chain combines TRBV6-6 with TRBJ2-5, with D possibly matching TRBD1 (6 bases). The better agreement between TRBJ2-7 and the DNA end casts doubt on the J call. The CDR3 extends over 15 amino acids. The germline CDR1 and CDR2 sequences are MNHNY and SVGAGI (reference sequence). CDR3 in DNA: TGTGCCAGCAGTTACTCACAGGGAATGCCCTACGAGCAGTACTTC. As protein: CASSYSQGMPYEQYF.

The chain combines TRBV27 with TRBJ2-5; D remains unclear. The length of the CDR3 is 11 residues. The V gene's germline CDR1 is MNHEY and CDR2 SMNVEV (reference sequence). V lost 3 bases, J lost 1 base, and 0 bases lay in between. The CDR3 DNA follows: TGTGCCAGCAGTTTCCAAGAGACCCAGTACTTC. Translating gives CASSFQETQYF.

This chain connects TRBV5-6 to TRBJ2-3, with TRBD2 identical over 8 bases. The CDR3 extends over 17 amino acids. Germline CDR1 reads SGHDT; CDR2 reads YYEEEE. Losses at the gene ends were 6 bases for V and 5 bases for J; bases not matched to a gene: 17. DNA of the CDR3: TGTGCCAGCACCCCGTTCATGAGGGCGGGAGGAAGAGATACGCAGTATTTT. This gives the protein CASTPFMRAGGRDTQYF.

This chain's CDR3 is CATSRAPQDGYTF. The CDR3 region has the DNA TGTGCCACCAGCAGAGCCCCCCAGGACGGCTACACCTTC. This chain joins TRBV15 and TRBJ1-2; D gene ambiguous. Trimming removed 1 base from V and 8 bases from J, with 11 bases in between. The germline V gene encodes CDR1 LNHNV and CDR2 YYDKDF (reference sequence). The CDR3 has 13 residues.

The J gene is TRBJ1-1, the V gene TRBV4-2, with D possibly TRBD1 on 5 matching bases. CDR1 LGHNA and CDR2 YNFKEQ come from the germline V gene. Trimming pared 1 base from V and 1 base from J, leaving 7 bases between. The CDR3 length is 14 residues. The CDR3 nucleotides read TGTGCCAGCAGCCAAGGGACACGGAACACTGAAGCTTTCTTT. It specifies CASSQGTRNTEAFF.

This chain links TRBV6-5 with TRBJ2-3, with 7 bases matching TRBD1. The CDR3 is made up of 14 amino acids. The V segment lost 5 bases and the J segment 2 bases; nucleotides outside the gene matches: 4. Germline CDR1 MNHEY, CDR2 SVGAGI. In DNA, the CDR3 is TGTGCCAGCAGTCACAGGGGATTCACAGATACGCAGTATTTT. Encoded protein: CASSHRGFTDTQYF.

In its sample, this clone was seen once. The V and J genes are TRBV7-2 and TRBJ1-3, with a tentative D call TRBD1 (5 bases). This CDR3 comprises 15 residues. Germline CDR1 reads SGHTA; CDR2 reads FQGNSA. V lost 1 base and J 0 bases, leaving 7 bases between the germline ends. The CDR3 loop reads CASSLGGNSGNTIYF. The CDR3, as DNA: TGTGCCAGCAGCTTAGGGGGGAACTCTGGAAACACCATATATTTT.

This chain connects TRBV19 to TRBJ2-2, with D unclear. CDR1 is LNHDA and CDR2 is SQIVND in the germline V gene (reference sequence). CDR3 length: 13 residues. V dropped 7 bases and J dropped 0 bases, with 6 bases sitting between them. In nucleotides, the CDR3 is TGTGCCAGTAAAAGATCGAACACCGGGGAGCTGTTTTTT. This codes for CASKRSNTGELFF.

The chain links TRBV4-3 to TRBJ2-3; possibly TRBD1 for D (6 bases). V lost 3 bases, J lost 7 bases, and 17 bases lay in between. Germline assignment: CDR1 LGHNA and CDR2 YSLEER. This CDR3 is 15 amino acids long. In DNA, the CDR3 is TGCGCCAGCAGCCAGGGGGCAATGGGGACCCATACGCAGTATTTT. It is translated as CASSQGAMGTHTQYF.

This sequence joins TRBV11-2 and TRBJ1-5; D unresolved. The V and J ends lost 0 bases and 9 bases respectively, with 15 bases between them. The CDR3 extends over 15 amino acids. Germline V gene sequence: CDR1 SGHAT, CDR2 FQNNGV. As DNA, the CDR3 is TGTGCCAGCAGCTTAGATGGGTCGGCCTATGGGCCCCAGCATTTT. Translated: CASSLDGSAYGPQHF.

V is TRBV5-1 and J is TRBJ2-7, with 9 bases aligning to TRBD1. V was clipped by 2 bases and J by 0 bases; unmatched bases: 6. Germline V CDR1 and CDR2: SGHRS, YFSETQ. The CDR3 covers 16 residues. DNA for the CDR3: TGCGCCAGCAGCTTAGTCGGGACAGGGTACTCCTACGAGCAGTACTTC. Its protein product is CASSLVGTGYSYEQYF.

The rearrangement uses TRBV18 and TRBJ2-1; 12 bases are shared with TRBD2. The CDR3 loop spans 15 amino acids. Germline-derived CDR1 and CDR2 are KGHSH and LQKENI. Losses at the gene ends were 5 bases for V and 7 bases for J; bases not matched to a gene: 6. This CDR3 reads CASSYRGTSGNEQFF. Here the CDR3 DNA reads TGTGCCAGCTCATACAGGGGGACTAGCGGGAATGAGCAGTTCTTC. Full variable domain (remainder filled in from reference TRBV18 and TRBJ2-1): NAGVMQNPRHLVRRRGQEARLRCSPMKGHSHVYWYRQLPEEGLKFMVYLQKENIIDESGMPKERFSAEFPKEGPSILRIQQVVRGDSAAYFCASSYRGTSGNEQFFGPGTRLTVL.

The chain is built from TRBV4-3 and TRBJ2-5; the D gene is possibly TRBD2 (7 bases). Germline V gene data show CDR1 as LGHNA and CDR2 as YSLEER. CDR3 length: 15 residues. Deletions cut 1 base from V and 5 bases from J, with 14 bases between. CDR3 sequence (DNA): TGCGCCAGCAGCCAAGTGGGGGGGGCTGACGAGACCCAGTACTTC. Translated, it gives CASSQVGGADETQYF.

This clone has just one count. V is TRBV2 and J is TRBJ1-1; no clear D. The germline V and J ends were trimmed by 3 bases and 6 bases, with 5 bases remaining between them. The CDR3 consists of 11 residues. The germline CDR1 and CDR2 sequences are SNHLY and FYNNEI. The CDR3, as DNA: TGTGCCAGCAGTGACCGGGCTGAAGCTTTCTTT. Its protein product is CASSDRAEAFF.

This chain links TRBV7-2 with TRBJ2-2; D possibly corresponds to TRBD1 (5 bases). V shed 1 base and J shed 4 bases, with 10 bases lying between them. Germline lookup yields CDR1 SGHTA and CDR2 FQGNSA. The CDR3 runs 15 residues. CDR3 bases: TGTGCCAGCAGCTTAGGGCCAGGGCTCACCGGGGAGCTGTTTTTT. This sequence encodes CASSLGPGLTGELFF.

This clone turned up a few times. The chain links TRBV4-1 to TRBJ1-1; TRBD1 agrees at 7 bases. V shed 0 bases, J shed 4 bases, and the junction held 5 bases outside the gene matches. Germline CDR1 reads MGHRA; CDR2 reads YSYEKL. CDR3 length: 15 amino acids. The CDR3: CASSQEGTVLTEAFF. The CDR3 DNA follows: TGCGCCAGCAGCCAAGAAGGGACAGTACTCACTGAAGCTTTCTTT.

This clone was picked up a small number of times. The gene calls are TRBV7-8 and TRBJ1-1; no clear D. V lost 0 bases to trimming and J lost 3 bases, with 5 bases between them. CDR1 and CDR2 from the germline V gene are SGHVS and FQNEAQ. CDR3 length: 13 amino acids. The CDR3 nucleotides are TGTGCCAGCAGCTTAGCGACCTACACTGAAGCTTTCTTT. This encodes CASSLATYTEAFF. The whole variable domain, remainder taken from reference TRBV7-8 and TRBJ1-1, is GAGVSQSPRYKVAKRGQDVALRCDPISGHVSLFWYQQALGQGPEFLTYFQNEAQLDKSGLPSDRFFAERPEGSVSTLKIQRTQQEDSAVYLCASSLATYTEAFFGQGTRLTVV.

The chain employs TRBV28 and TRBJ1-3, with a tentative D call TRBD1 (5 bases). This CDR3 has 14 residues. Germline V gene data show CDR1 as MDHEN and CDR2 as SYDVKM. V lost 6 bases and J lost 3, with 12 bases in between. CDR3 nucleotide sequence: TGTGCCAGCAGGCTAGGGGTTAGTGGAAACACCATATATTTT. This gives the protein CASRLGVSGNTIYF.